This T cell receptor (beta chain) originates from a study of blood T cells in healthy people across ages. General study points: Naive and antigen-experienced cells were not separated, limiting conclusive comparison.

Combining a sample-barcoded 5' primer with a J-beta primer mix, a second PCR ran for roughly 7 to 11 cycles. Each CDR3 protein gets one entry after TCRdb re-called the 5' RACE reads with MiXCR. The table includes more than 700,000 distinct CDR3 sequences, roughly 50% detected once. On this clonotype: What it binds is not known.

The specimen sequenced was blood. This clonotype was sampled from a man older than 75 in good health.

CDR3 in amino acids: CASSSGVAEQFF. The CDR3 DNA reads as TGTGCCAGCAGCTCCGGGGTGGCTGAGCAGTTCTTC. The V gene is TRBV7-2, the J gene TRBJ2-1; weak D call: TRBD2 (5 bases). The CDR3 covers 12 residues. The germline V gene has CDR1 SGHTA and CDR2 FQGNSA. The ends were cut back, 4 bases at V and 9 bases at J, with 10 bases in the middle.